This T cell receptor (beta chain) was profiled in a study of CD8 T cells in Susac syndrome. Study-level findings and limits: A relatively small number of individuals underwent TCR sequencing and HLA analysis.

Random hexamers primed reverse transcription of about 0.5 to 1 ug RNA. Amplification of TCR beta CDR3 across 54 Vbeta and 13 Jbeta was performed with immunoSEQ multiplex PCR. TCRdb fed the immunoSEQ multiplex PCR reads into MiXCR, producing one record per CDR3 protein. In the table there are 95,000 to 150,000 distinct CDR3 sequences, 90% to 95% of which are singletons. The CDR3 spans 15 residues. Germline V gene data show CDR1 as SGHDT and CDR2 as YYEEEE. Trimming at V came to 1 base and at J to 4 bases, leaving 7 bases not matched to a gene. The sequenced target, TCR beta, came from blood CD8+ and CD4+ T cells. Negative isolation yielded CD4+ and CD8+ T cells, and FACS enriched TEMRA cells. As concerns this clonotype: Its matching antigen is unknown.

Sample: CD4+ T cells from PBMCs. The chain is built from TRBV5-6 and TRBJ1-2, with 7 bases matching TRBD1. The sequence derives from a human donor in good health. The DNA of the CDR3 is TGTGCCAGCAGCTTGACACAGGGGAACAGCTATGGCTACACCTTC. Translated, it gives CASSLTQGNSYGYTF.